This TCR beta chain stems from a study of blood T cell repertoires in COVID-19. Study details: Acute-phase and convalescent COVID-19 samples originated in the United States, Italy and Spain. The analysed material was cDNA or gDNA that came from T cells, B-cell-depleted T cells, or PBMCs.

Source study methods: The assay estimated nucleated cells by amplifying reference gene primers. Profiling relied on immunoSEQ multiplex PCR, and the TCRdb table lists in-frame clones only, not all of them. The DNA gave D and trimming, while V, J and clone size come from that table. The data contain 100,000 to 150,000 clones, around 90% of them singletons. The CDR3 spans 14 residues. V lost 4 bases to trimming and J lost 0 bases; unmatched junction nucleotides: 0. In germline, CDR1 is LGHDT, CDR2 YNNKEL (reference sequence). The sequenced material came from peripheral blood. The sequence derives from a human donor in a cohort sampled during active COVID-19. The chain has TRBV3-1 (or the pseudogene TRBV3-2) and TRBJ1-3, with 7 positions matching TRBD1. CDR3 coding DNA: TGTGCCAGCAGCCCAGGGGGCTCTGGAAACACCATATATTTT. As protein: CASSPGGSGNTIYF.